The 21 T cell receptor beta chains reported below all come from one sample, sequenced in a study of siplizumab effects on memory and regulatory T cells. The antigens for these receptors are not known. Only in-frame clones appear in the TCRdb table, and some are missing; sequencing was by immunoSEQ multiplex PCR. The sample holds roughly 3,500 clones; about three fifths are singletons and the top ten take about two fifths. The mixed lymphocyte reaction cells were grown together in coculture at 37°C for six to seven days. Sample: CFSE-low (dividing) CD8+ T cells sorted from an allogeneic mixed lymphocyte reaction. These receptors were obtained from a human donor in good health; the cells came from an allogeneic mixed lymphocyte reaction. Some clones in this sample may be carry-over from other donors' samples.

V and J are TRBV11-3 and TRBJ2-1; D remains ambiguous. Germline lookup yields CDR1 SGHNT and CDR2 YENEEA. Trimming cost V 3 bases and J 2 bases, with 11 bases left between them. This CDR3 has 15 amino acids. CDR3 bases: TGTGCCAGCAGCTTCGGGTCCGGCCCCTACAATGAGCAGTTCTTC. This translates into CASSFGSGPYNEQFF.

The rearrangement links TRBV19 to TRBJ2-7; 8 bases map to TRBD1. Germline V gene lookup returns CDR1 LNHDA and CDR2 SQIVND (reference sequence). With V trimmed by 3 bases and J by 2 bases, 3 bases remained unmatched. The length of the CDR3 is 14 residues. In DNA form, the CDR3 reads TGTGCCAGTAGTATCGGGACAGGCCCCTACGAGCAGTACTTC. It is translated as CASSIGTGPYEQYF.

The rearrangement links TRBV4-2 to TRBJ2-7, with 11 nucleotides matching TRBD2. The CDR3 length is 16 residues. Losses at the gene ends were 0 bases for V and 6 bases for J; bases not matched to a gene: 7. CDR1 is LGHNA and CDR2 is YNFKEQ in the germline V gene. In DNA, the CDR3 is TGTGCCAGCAGCCAAGAAGCTAGCGGGGGGCGAGGCGAGCAGTACTTC. Translated: CASSQEASGGRGEQYF.

The J gene is TRBJ2-7, the V gene TRBV9; D is possibly TRBD2 (7 bases). This CDR3 is built from 17 residues. The V end was cut by 7 bases, the J end by 1 base, with 24 bases between. From germline, CDR1 is SGDLS and CDR2 YYNGEE. CDR3: CASGGGPDGGSSYEQYF. CDR3 nucleotide sequence: TGTGCCAGCGGGGGGGGGCCCGACGGTGGTAGTTCCTACGAGCAGTACTTC.

This clone was observed a handful of times. The chain has TRBV19 and TRBJ2-7; 10 bases match TRBD1. CDR1 and CDR2 (germline): LNHDA, SQIVND (reference sequence). The CDR3 loop spans 14 amino acids. The junction had 4 bases not matched to a gene; V was cut back by 6 bases and J by 2 bases. The CDR3 protein is CASSPGTGAYEQYF. CDR3 DNA sequence: TGTGCCAGTAGCCCCGGGACAGGGGCCTACGAGCAGTACTTC.

The chain has TRBV7-9 and TRBJ1-1, with a tentative D call TRBD1 (5 bases). Germline CDR1 is SEHNR and CDR2 is FQNEAQ (reference sequence). Deletions cut 4 bases from V and 1 base from J, with 7 bases between. The CDR3 contains 13 residues. The CDR3 DNA reads TGTGCCAGCAGCTCGGACAAGAACACTGAAGCTTTCTTT. As protein: CASSSDKNTEAFF.

The V call is TRBV27, the J call TRBJ2-5; D unresolved. This CDR3 spans 13 amino acids. V was pared by 3 bases and J by 4 bases, with 9 bases between. Germline V lookup: CDR1 MNHEY, CDR2 SMNVEV (reference sequence). The CDR3 is CASSFFGGETQYF. CDR3 DNA: TGTGCCAGCAGTTTTTTCGGTGGAGAGACCCAGTACTTC.

This chain connects TRBV2 to TRBJ2-5; D is perhaps TRBD1 or TRBD2 (6 bases each). V lost 10 bases, J lost 0 bases, and 24 bases lay in between. CDR1 and CDR2 from the germline V gene are SNHLY and FYNNEI. This CDR3 has 17 amino acids. CDR3 residues: CATPAQGMGEDQETQYF. The CDR3 coding sequence is TGTGCCACCCCGGCACAGGGAATGGGGGAGGACCAAGAGACCCAGTACTTC. Variable domain in full (rest from reference TRBV2 and TRBJ2-5): EPEVTQTPSHQVTQMGQEVILRCVPISNHLYFYWYRQILGQKVEFLVSFYNNEISEKSEIFDDQFSVERPDGSNFTLKIRSTKLEDSAMYFCATPAQGMGEDQETQYFGPGTRLLVL.

The rearrangement links TRBV5-4 to TRBJ2-5, with 15 positions matching TRBD2. V was clipped by 2 bases and J by 3 bases; unmatched bases: 5. The CDR3 has 17 amino acids. Per the germline V gene, CDR1 is SGHNT and CDR2 is YYREEE (reference sequence). Here the CDR3 reads CASSLRGLAGGKETQYF. The CDR3 nucleotides read TGTGCCAGCAGCTTACGAGGACTAGCGGGGGGGAAAGAGACCCAGTACTTC.

This chain joins TRBV10-3 and TRBJ2-5; 9 bases line up with TRBD2. This CDR3 is built from 19 residues. Trimming at V came to 4 bases and at J to 0 bases, leaving 15 bases not matched to a gene. Per germline, CDR1 ENHRY and CDR2 SYGVKD. Written as DNA, the CDR3 is TGTGCCATCAGTGGGATCCGGGGTAGCGGGGGACCGTACCAAGAGACCCAGTACTTC. The encoded protein is CAISGIRGSGGPYQETQYF.

V is TRBV23-1 and J is TRBJ2-5; no definite D call. TRBV23-1 carries the ORF label, with uncertain function. The CDR3 spans 11 residues. Trimming took off 3 bases at V and 5 bases at J, with 4 bases between the two ends. The CDR3 DNA follows: TGCGCCAGCAGTCAGGGGGAGACCCAGTACTTC. Its protein is CASSQGETQYF.

A note on this clone: The junction differs from germline at one of its ends, possibly a read error. The CDR3 here is CASSLGGPPPRYF. The CDR3 DNA reads TGTGCCAGCAGTTTGGGGGGTCCCCCCCCACGTTACTTT. The chain carries TRBV6-1 and TRBJ2-3; perhaps TRBD2 as D (6 bases). The germline gives CDR1 MNHNS, CDR2 SASEGT. The CDR3 has 13 residues.

J is TRBJ2-3 and V is TRBV2, with 10 bases aligning to TRBD2. Per the germline V gene, CDR1 is SNHLY and CDR2 is FYNNEI. Trimming cost V 6 bases and J 2 bases; bases outside gene matches: 8. The CDR3 totals 16 residues. CDR3 amino acids: CASRPTSGESTDTQYF. The DNA for the CDR3 is TGTGCCAGCAGGCCTACTAGCGGGGAGTCCACAGATACGCAGTATTTT.

This chain joins TRBV7-6 and TRBJ2-1; tentatively, D is TRBD1 or TRBD2 (6 bases each). V lost 5 bases to trimming and J lost 5 bases, with 10 bases between them. Germline CDR1 reads SGHVS; CDR2 reads FNYEAQ. The CDR3 is 13 amino acids. The CDR3 nucleotides are TGTGCCAGCAGCACGGGGGCCGACAATGAGCAGTTCTTC. Protein sequence: CASSTGADNEQFF.

This clone showed up just a few times. The V and J genes are TRBV15 and TRBJ2-2, with 8 bases fitting TRBD2. This CDR3 region has 16 residues. V was clipped by 1 base and J by 0 bases; unmatched bases: 1. The germline V gene has CDR1 LNHNV and CDR2 YYDKDF (reference sequence). The CDR3 nucleotides are TGTGCCACCAGCAGAGCTAGCGGGCCGAACACCGGGGAGCTGTTTTTT. Protein sequence: CATSRASGPNTGELFF.

The chain joins TRBV2 to TRBJ2-7, with D hard to call. This CDR3 spans 15 amino acids. V shed 3 bases and J shed 2 bases, with 14 bases lying between them. Germline V CDR1 and CDR2: SNHLY, FYNNEI. The CDR3 is CASSDTDLRTYEQYF. The DNA for the CDR3 is TGTGCCAGCAGTGACACCGACCTACGGACCTACGAGCAGTACTTC.

This clone was recorded a few times. This chain joins TRBV27 and TRBJ2-3; D perhaps matches TRBD2 (5 bases). Trimming shortened V by 2 bases and J by 1 base, and 16 bases separated the two germline ends. The CDR3 contains 17 residues. The germline gives CDR1 MNHEY, CDR2 SMNVEV (reference sequence). In DNA, the CDR3 is TGTGCCAGCAGTTTAATGAGGGTTGATGGTGGCACAGATACGCAGTATTTT. This encodes CASSLMRVDGGTDTQYF.

The V gene is TRBV6-5, the J gene TRBJ2-6; D gene uncertain. The CDR3 sequence is 15 residues long. Germline V gives CDR1 MNHEY, CDR2 SVGAGI. Between the trimmed V and J ends, which lost 6 bases and 3 bases, there was a span of 12 bases. The CDR3 nucleotides read TGTGCCAGCAGCATAGGGTCTTATGGGGCCAACGTCCTGACTTTC. This sequence encodes CASSIGSYGANVLTF.

The V and J genes are TRBV2 and TRBJ2-7; TRBD2 matches 10 bases. The V gene end was trimmed by 4 bases and the J gene end by 1 base; junction bases not matched to a gene: 4. The CDR3 covers 15 residues. Germline CDR1 is SNHLY and CDR2 is FYNNEI. The DNA for the CDR3 is TGTGCCAGCAGTGCCGGGACTAGCGCGTCCTACGAGCAGTACTTC. This codes for CASSAGTSASYEQYF.

The chain carries TRBV6-4 and TRBJ2-1; the D call may be TRBD1 or TRBD2 (5 bases each). This CDR3 has 16 residues. V shed 10 bases and J shed 0 bases, with 19 bases lying between them. The germline V gene has CDR1 MRHNA and CDR2 SNTAGT. CDR3: CATRDVYTSSYNEQFF. In DNA form, the CDR3 reads TGTGCCACCCGGGACGTTTATACTAGCTCCTACAATGAGCAGTTCTTC.

The V gene is TRBV6-1, the J gene TRBJ2-3; TRBD2 agrees at 13 bases. The CDR3 runs 15 residues. Trimming took 6 bases from V and 4 from J; bases not matched to a gene: 4. Per the germline V gene, CDR1 is MNHNS and CDR2 is SASEGT. The CDR3 here is CASRRTSGSPDTQYF. In DNA, the CDR3 is TGTGCCAGCAGGAGGACTAGCGGGAGCCCAGATACGCAGTATTTT.